These T cell receptor beta chains were read from a single sample in a study of blood T cells in healthy people across ages. TCRdb processed the 5' RACE reads anew with MiXCR; each CDR3 protein has one entry. This sample carries under 2,000,000 distinct CDR3 sequences, 40% to 55% of them seen once, and the ten largest clones take around 2.1%. Material: blood. The receptor set was obtained from a woman aged 40 to 50 in good health. Each CDR3 is given with its conserved first and last residue. Fields, in order: D gene, clone size, V gene, J gene, CDR3 protein, CDR3 DNA. A D gene is named only where the DNA matches it firmly. Clone size, where shown, is once, few, many, or a class for clones that have expanded.

>NA|NA|TRBV20-1|TRBJ2-5
CSARDSRGPGETQYF
TGCAGTGCTAGAGATTCGCGGGGGCCAGGGGAGACCCAGTACTTC
>NA|NA|TRBV20-1|TRBJ1-2
CSAREPGLGYGYTF
TGCAGTGCTAGAGAGCCCGGACTGGGATATGGCTACACCTTC
>TRBD1|NA|TRBV28|TRBJ1-5
CASRATGTGPLFGNQPQHF
TGTGCCAGCAGAGCGACCGGGACAGGGCCCCTTTTCGGCAATCAGCCCCAGCATTTT
>TRBD2|NA|TRBV3-1|TRBJ2-1
CASSQNGGVVTNEQFF
TGTGCCAGCAGCCAAAACGGGGGGGTTGTGACCAATGAGCAGTTCTTC
>NA|NA|TRBV7-9|TRBJ1-4
CASSRDLSGYEKLFF
TGTGCCAGCAGCCGGGACTTATCGGGCTATGAAAAACTGTTTTTT
>TRBD2|few|TRBV3-1|TRBJ2-3
CASSPNSGDLDTQYF
TGTGCCAGCAGCCCGAATAGCGGGGATTTGGATACGCAGTATTTT
>NA|few|TRBV6-5|TRBJ2-3
CASRSGLYVATQYF
TGTGCCAGCAGGTCGGGCCTCTACGTAGCTACGCAGTATTTT
>TRBD1|NA|TRBV7-2|TRBJ2-7
CASSFRQGTTYEQYF
TGTGCCAGCAGCTTCAGACAGGGGACGACCTACGAGCAGTACTTC
>TRBD2|few|TRBV12-3/TRBV12-4|TRBJ2-7
CASSFVLAGGSGSYEQYF
TGTGCCAGCAGTTTCGTGCTAGCGGGGGGGAGTGGCTCCTACGAGCAGTACTTC
>NA|few|TRBV20-1|TRBJ2-5
CSASSGGTQYF
TGCAGTGCCAGTTCTGGGGGGACCCAGTACTTC
>NA|NA|TRBV12-3/TRBV12-4|TRBJ2-3
CASSDQGRVRPDTQYF
TGTGCCAGCAGCGACCAGGGCCGGGTGCGTCCAGATACGCAGTATTTT
>NA|NA|TRBV28|TRBJ1-5
CASGTDQPQHF
TGTGCCAGCGGGACCGATCAGCCCCAGCATTTT
>NA|few|TRBV25-1|TRBJ2-5
CASSARGAWETQYF
TGTGCCAGCAGTGCGAGGGGGGCTTGGGAGACCCAGTACTTC
>NA|NA|TRBV4-3|TRBJ2-1
CASSQTPWQAHKQFF
TGCGCCAGCAGTCAGACTCCCTGGCAGGCCCATAAGCAGTTCTTC
>NA|NA|TRBV4-1|TRBJ2-3
CASSQDGHYTDTQYF
TGCGCCAGCAGCCAAGACGGACATTACACAGATACGCAGTATTTT
>NA|few|TRBV7-2|TRBJ2-7
CASTSSSVSYEQYF
TGTGCCAGCACCTCGTCTAGCGTCTCCTACGAGCAGTACTTC